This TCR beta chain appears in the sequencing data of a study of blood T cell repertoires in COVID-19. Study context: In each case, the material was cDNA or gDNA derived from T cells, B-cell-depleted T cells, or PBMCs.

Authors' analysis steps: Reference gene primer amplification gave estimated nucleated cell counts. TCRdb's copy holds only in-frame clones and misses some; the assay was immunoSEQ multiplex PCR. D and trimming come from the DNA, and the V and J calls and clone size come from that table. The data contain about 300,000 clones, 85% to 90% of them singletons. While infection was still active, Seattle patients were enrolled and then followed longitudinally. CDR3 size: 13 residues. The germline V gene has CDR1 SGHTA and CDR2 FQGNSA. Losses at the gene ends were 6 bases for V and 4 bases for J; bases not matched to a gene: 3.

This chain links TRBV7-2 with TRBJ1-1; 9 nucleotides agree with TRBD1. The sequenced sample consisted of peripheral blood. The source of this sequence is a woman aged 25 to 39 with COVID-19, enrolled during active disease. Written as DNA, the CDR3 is TGTGCCAGCAGTCGGACAGGGGCCACTGAAGCTTTCTTT. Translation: CASSRTGATEAFF. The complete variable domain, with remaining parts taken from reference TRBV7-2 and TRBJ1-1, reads GAGVSQSPSNKVTEKGKDVELRCDPISGHTALYWYRQSLGQGLEFLIYFQGNSAPDKSGLPSDRFSAERTGGSVSTLTIQRTQQEDSAVYLCASSRTGATEAFFGQGTRLTVV.